These 29 T cell receptor beta chains came from one sample sequenced in a study of tissue T cells after allogeneic stem cell transplantation. Method: immunoSEQ multiplex PCR; TCRdb's copy keeps in-frame clones and lacks some. The sample includes several thousand clones, 45% to 55% of them seen just once. The time point denotes: mouse harvest day 14 after allogeneic transplant. Tail vein injection delivered 10^7 T-cell-depleted bone marrow cells and 10^6 splenic CD5+ T cells. Material: gut tissue. The receptors derive from a female BALB/c mouse given C57BL/6 T cells with graft-versus-host disease after an allogeneic hematopoietic cell transplant.

Comments on this clone: Germline and genes: mouse. The read halts 1 residue ahead of the CDR3 end, with the missing end drawn from the germline J gene. This rearrangement joins TRBV3 to TRBJ2-5; 10 nucleotides match TRBD2. Germline values: CDR1 SNHLY, CDR2 FYNGKV (reference sequence). The CDR3 contains 14 residues. Germline trimming cut 5 bases from V and 3 bases from J; bases unmatched to any gene: 2. CDR3 residues: CASSRLGGQDTQYF. CDR3 DNA (partial): TGTGCCAGCAGCCGACTGGGGGGTCAAGACACCCAGTAC.

Of note for this clone: One end of the junction fails to match germline, which may point to a read error. These gene names are mouse names. Coverage ceases 1 residue before the CDR3 finishes, and the germline J gene fills in the end. In the same sample, other DNA sequences code for this CDR3. The chain uses TRBV13-1 and TRBJ2-1, with D possibly TRBD2 on 6 matching bases. Germline-derived CDR1 and CDR2 are NSHNY and SYGAGN. The CDR3 extends over 16 amino acids. The DNA read from the CDR3 is TGTGCCAGCTGTGATGCAGCCTGGGGTAACTATGCTGAGCAGTTC. Its protein is CASCDAAWGNYAEQF. In full, the CDR3 is CASCDAAWGNYAEQFF.

Notes on this clone: Genes and germline come from the mouse. Sequencing ends 1 residue short of the CDR3 end; the germline J gene provides the rest. This sequence joins TRBV19 and TRBJ1-4; TRBD1 matches at 7 bases. Unmatched junction bases numbered 4, after V lost 5 bases and J lost 6 bases. The CDR3 consists of 13 residues. The germline V gene has CDR1 FNHDT and CDR2 SITEND (reference sequence). CDR3 DNA (partial): TGTGCCAGCAGCCCAGACAGGGACGAAAGATTATTT. It specifies CASSPDRDERLF. The CDR3 in full is CASSPDRDERLFF. The variable domain in full, with the rest retrieved from reference TRBV19 and TRBJ1-4, is GGIITQTPKFLIGQEGQKLTLKCQQNFNHDTMYWYRQDSGKGLRLIYYSITENDLQKGDLSEGYDASREKKSSFSLTVTSAQKNEMAVFLCASSPDRDERLFFGHGTKLSVL.

About this clone itself: The genes are named according to mouse. With the read ending 1 residue before the CDR3 end, the germline J gene is used to fill in that end. This chain joins TRBV13-1 and TRBJ2-5; D might be TRBD1 (6 bases). The V end lost 1 base, the J end lost 5 bases, and 8 bases lay between the germline ends. This CDR3 is 13 amino acids long. Germline CDR1 is NSHNY and CDR2 is SYGAGN. The DNA read from the CDR3 is TGTGCCAGCAGTGATCAGGGGCGAGACACCCAGTAC. Protein product: CASSDQGRDTQY. The full-length CDR3 reads as CASSDQGRDTQYF.

As regards this clone: Genes and germline are mouse. The sequenced fragment ends 1 residue before the CDR3 boundary, so the rest is inferred from the germline J gene. The chain is built from TRBV26 and TRBJ2-7; TRBD1 aligns across 8 bases. V lost 9 bases to trimming and J lost 4 bases; unmatched junction nucleotides: 2. The CDR3 has 11 residues. Per the germline V gene, CDR1 is KGHPV and CDR2 is FQNQEV (reference sequence). CDR3 in amino acids: CASRTGYEQYF. The CDR3 DNA, read in part, is TGTGCCAGTCGGACAGGGTATGAACAGTAC.

This clone was counted once. Mouse germline and gene names are used. The read terminates 1 residue ahead of where the CDR3 ends, so the germline J gene completes it. This chain uses TRBV5 with TRBJ1-6, with a tentative D call TRBD1 (6 bases). TRBJ1-6 is sorted into the ORF group, with uncertain function. V was trimmed by 4 bases and J by 4 bases, leaving 8 bases between them. The CDR3 consists of 14 residues. Germline lookup yields CDR1 LGHNA and CDR2 YNLKQL (reference sequence). The CDR3 bases that were read are TGTGCCAGCAGCCCTACAGGGTATAATTCGCCCCTCTAC. Translated: CASSPTGYNSPLY. The full CDR3 sequence reads CASSPTGYNSPLYF.

As for this clone: Any gene name here is a mouse gene name. The sequenced part of the CDR3 DNA is TGCACCTGCAGTGCCCGGGACAGGAACACAGAAGTCTTC. It is translated as CTCSARDRNTEVF. The entire CDR3 sequence reads CTCSARDRNTEVFF. This chain joins TRBV1 and TRBJ1-1; 7 nucleotides agree with TRBD1. The read stops 1 residue short of the end of the CDR3; the missing end is completed from the germline J gene. Germline trimming cut 3 bases from V and 1 base from J; bases unmatched to any gene: 2. Germline V gene data show CDR1 as NSQYPW and CDR2 as LRSPGD (reference sequence). The CDR3 has 14 amino acids.

Concerning this clone: The genes are named according to mouse. The sequenced fragment ends 1 residue before the CDR3 boundary, so the rest is inferred from the germline J gene. This chain uses TRBV31 with TRBJ1-4, with 11 nucleotides matching TRBD1. The length of the CDR3 is 14 residues. The trim removed 1 base at V and 6 bases at J, leaving 1 base unmatched. In germline, CDR1 is GKSSPN, CDR2 SITVG. The CDR3 loop reads CAWSRDRGDERLFF. Incomplete CDR3 DNA: TGTGCCTGGAGTCGGGACAGGGGGGACGAAAGATTATTT.

As for this clone: Genes here carry mouse names. With the read ending 1 residue before the CDR3 end, the germline J gene is used to fill in that end. The rearrangement links TRBV16 to TRBJ2-5, with D perhaps matching TRBD1 (6 bases). V lost 4 bases and J lost 4, with 9 bases in between. Germline V gives CDR1 SGHSA, CDR2 FRNQAP. The CDR3 contains 13 residues. The CDR3 sequence is CASSYRDKDTQYF. CDR3 DNA, as far as it was read: TGTGCAAGCAGCTACCGGGACAAAGACACCCAGTAC. The whole variable domain, filled in from reference TRBV16 and TRBJ2-5, reads NAGVIQTPRHKVTGKGQEATLWCEPISGHSAVFWYRQTIVQGLEFLTYFRNQAPIDDSGMPKERFSAQMPNQSHSTLKIQSTQPQDSAVYLCASSYRDKDTQYFGPGTRLLVL.

As regards this clone: Mouse germline and gene names are used. The CDR3 protein is CASSFIQGGSTEVFF. The sequenced CDR3 bases are TGTGCCAGCAGCTTCATCCAGGGAGGGAGCACAGAAGTCTTC. The chain employs TRBV4 and TRBJ1-1; possibly TRBD1 for D (5 bases). The sequence runs out 1 residue before the end of the CDR3; the remainder is reconstructed from the germline J gene. V lost 4 bases, J lost 4 bases, and 16 bases lay in between. Germline V gene lookup returns CDR1 LGHDT and CDR2 YNNKQL (reference sequence). This CDR3 spans 15 amino acids.

This clone was observed a few times. Gene and germline names: mouse. The read comes to an end 1 residue before the CDR3 does, leaving the germline J gene to fill in the end. J is TRBJ1-4 and V is TRBV26; D possibly corresponds to TRBD1 (5 bases). CDR1 is KGHPV and CDR2 is FQNQEV in the germline V gene (reference sequence). The CDR3 is 13 residues long. Trimming stripped 3 bases from V and 7 bases from J, with 9 bases between. CDR3 DNA (partial): TGTGCCAGCAGTCTCGGGGGTGCCGAAAGATTATTT. Its protein product is CASSLGGAERLF. The whole CDR3 reads CASSLGGAERLFF.

With regard to this clone: Gene names and germline match the mouse. The CDR3 end falls 1 residue outside the read, so it is completed with the germline J gene. The chain links TRBV5 to TRBJ1-1; 10 nucleotides match TRBD1. CDR3 length: 13 amino acids. The V segment lost 5 bases and the J segment 5 bases; nucleotides outside the gene matches: 2. Germline CDR1 and CDR2: LGHNA and YNLKQL (reference sequence). Incomplete CDR3 DNA: TGTGCCAGCAGCTCGGGACAGGGGACAGAAGTCTTC. Translated: CASSSGQGTEVF. The whole CDR3 sequence is CASSSGQGTEVFF.

Notes on this clone: All gene names here are mouse names. The read finishes 1 residue shy of the CDR3 end, and the germline J gene is used to complete it. The chain carries TRBV15 and TRBJ2-3; D remains ambiguous. The CDR3 has 14 residues. V shed 1 base and J shed 3 bases, with 8 bases lying between them. CDR1 is SGHND, CDR2 FRSKSL, per germline. CDR3 protein: CASSLGGRAETLYF. The part of the CDR3 DNA that was read is TGTGCCAGCAGTTTAGGGGGAAGGGCAGAAACGCTGTAT.

A note on this clone: Gene labels here are mouse ones. The observed sequence ends 1 residue before the CDR3 terminus, with the missing tail filled in from the germline J gene. V gene TRBV31 combines with J gene TRBJ1-4; 8 bases are shared with TRBD1. Losses at the gene ends were 4 bases for V and 0 bases for J; bases not matched to a gene: 4. This CDR3 contains 15 residues. Germline V CDR1 and CDR2: GKSSPN, SITVG. The covered CDR3 bases are TGTGCCTGGAACCCGGGACAGGTTTCCAACGAAAGATTATTT. Translated: CAWNPGQVSNERLF. The whole CDR3 sequence is CAWNPGQVSNERLFF.

Concerning this clone: Mouse gene names apply. The read terminates 1 residue ahead of where the CDR3 ends, so the germline J gene completes it. The gene calls are TRBV23 and TRBJ2-7; the D call in the table, TRBD1, was not verified against the DNA. The CDR3 consists of 11 residues. Germline V gene lookup returns CDR1 KGHTA and CDR2 FQNQQP. The CDR3 region is CSSSHRVEQYF. The CDR3 bases that were read are TGCTCCAGCAGTCACAGGGTTGAACAGTAC.

As concerns this clone: The gene names given are mouse names. The sequence runs out 1 residue before the end of the CDR3; the remainder is reconstructed from the germline J gene. J is TRBJ2-5 and V is TRBV5; 10 nucleotides align to TRBD1. Germline V gives CDR1 LGHNA, CDR2 YNLKQL (reference sequence). This CDR3 is built from 14 residues. V lost 4 bases, J lost 5 bases, and 3 bases stayed unmatched. The sequenced part of the CDR3 DNA is TGTGCCAGCAGCCGACAGGGGGCGGGAGACACCCAGTAC. Translation: CASSRQGAGDTQY. The CDR3 reads in full as CASSRQGAGDTQYF.

To note about this clone: All gene names here are mouse names. The missing CDR3 end, 1 residue past where the read stops, is filled in from the germline J gene. The gene calls are TRBV26 and TRBJ1-5; D is undetermined. The CDR3 runs 13 residues. Germline V gene data show CDR1 as KGHPV and CDR2 as FQNQEV (reference sequence). The V end was cut by 3 bases, the J end by 2 bases, with 5 bases between. The DNA read from the CDR3 is TGTGCCAGCAGTCTTCGGTACAACCAGGCTCCGCTT. Translation: CASSLRYNQAPL. The whole CDR3 sequence reads CASSLRYNQAPLF.

Points on this clone: Mouse names are used for the genes. The sequenced fragment ends 1 residue before the CDR3 boundary, so the rest is inferred from the germline J gene. V and J are TRBV23 and TRBJ2-4. Germline V CDR1 and CDR2: KGHTA, FQNQQP. The CDR3 has 14 amino acids. The DNA read from the CDR3 is TGCTCCAGCAGTCAATCGTACAGTCAAAACACCTTGTAC. Residues: CSSSQSYSQNTLY. The CDR3, in full, reads CSSSQSYSQNTLYF.

Comment on this clone: Gene names follow the mouse nomenclature. Coverage ceases 1 residue before the CDR3 finishes, and the germline J gene fills in the end. The chain carries TRBV26 and TRBJ2-5; 9 bases align to TRBD2. Unmatched junction bases numbered 5, after V lost 2 bases and J lost 2 bases. The CDR3 totals 16 residues. CDR1 and CDR2 from the germline V gene are KGHPV and FQNQEV (reference sequence). Here the CDR3 reads CASSLGGGAFQDTQYF. The sequenced part of the CDR3 DNA is TGTGCCAGCAGTCTGGGTGGGGGGGCGTTCCAAGACACCCAGTAC.

The table lists this clone with a few counts. Mouse gene names apply. From the germline J gene comes the end of the CDR3, since the read stops 1 residue before it. The V and J genes are TRBV5 and TRBJ2-2; 7 nucleotides agree with TRBD1. This CDR3 contains 15 residues. The V and J ends lost 4 bases and 0 bases, in that order; junction bases with no gene match: 2. In germline, CDR1 is LGHNA, CDR2 YNLKQL (reference sequence). The DNA read from the CDR3 is TGTGCCAGCAGCCGACAGGGTTCAAACACCGGGCAGCTCTAC. Its translation: CASSRQGSNTGQLY. The complete CDR3 protein is CASSRQGSNTGQLYF.

As for this clone: Here the gene names and germline are mouse. The read halts 1 residue ahead of the CDR3 end, with the missing end drawn from the germline J gene. The chain uses TRBV26 and TRBJ2-3; the D gene is possibly TRBD1 (6 bases). Trimming left V 5 bases short and J 5 bases short, with 8 bases between. The CDR3 runs 12 residues. Germline CDR1 KGHPV, CDR2 FQNQEV (reference sequence). The CDR3 bases that were read are TGTGCCAGCAGTGGGGACAAAGAAACGCTGTAT. This translates into CASSGDKETLY. The entire CDR3 reads CASSGDKETLYF.

By frequency in the sample, this clone is medium-sized. Mouse gene names apply. The CDR3 end falls 1 residue outside the read, so it is completed with the germline J gene. The V and J genes are TRBV15 and TRBJ2-7; the D is unclear. This CDR3 comprises 14 residues. Trimming left V 1 base short and J 0 bases short, with 7 bases between. In germline, CDR1 is SGHND, CDR2 FRSKSL. CDR3 DNA (partial): TGTGCCAGCAGTTTAGGACTTAGCTCCTATGAACAGTAC. Its translation: CASSLGLSSYEQY. The whole CDR3 is CASSLGLSSYEQYF.

As concerns this clone: Gene names and germline refer to mouse. The CDR3 end is not reached by the read, which stops 1 residue before it; the germline J gene fills it in. The chain uses TRBV12-2 and TRBJ2-7, with 8 bases lining up with TRBD1. The CDR3 sequence is 13 residues long. V dropped 4 bases and J dropped 1; count of bases not matched to a gene: 2. Germline lookup yields CDR1 SGHLS and CDR2 HYDKME. The part of the CDR3 DNA that was read is TGTGCCAGCTCCCGACAGGGGTCCTATGAACAGTAC. This sequence encodes CASSRQGSYEQY. The complete CDR3 sequence is CASSRQGSYEQYF.

Regarding this clone: Genes here carry mouse names. The read stops 1 residue short of the end of the CDR3; the missing end is completed from the germline J gene. The V gene is TRBV3, the J gene TRBJ2-7, with 11 bases matching TRBD2. Germline V gives CDR1 SNHLY, CDR2 FYNGKV (reference sequence). The CDR3 is made up of 14 amino acids. Trimming cost V 1 base and J 4 bases; bases outside gene matches: 0. CDR3 sequence: CASSLGDWGYEQYF. The part of the CDR3 DNA that was read is TGTGCCAGCAGCTTAGGGGACTGGGGGTATGAACAGTAC.

Turning to this clone: The germline and genes are mouse ones. Read data end 1 residue before the CDR3 end; the end is taken from the germline J gene. The chain uses TRBV13-3 and TRBJ2-1; D possibly corresponds to TRBD2 (7 bases). The germline V gene has CDR1 NNHDY and CDR2 SYVADS. The CDR3 has 13 amino acids. Trimming shortened V by 4 bases and J by 7 bases, and 12 bases separated the two germline ends. Incomplete CDR3 DNA: TGTGCCAGCAGTCGGGGGGCGTTGGCTGAGCAGTTC. Protein: CASSRGALAEQF. The whole CDR3 protein reads CASSRGALAEQFF.

On this clone itself: The genes are named according to mouse. The read falls 1 residue short of the CDR3 end, and the missing part is taken from the germline J gene. This chain joins TRBV31 and TRBJ1-4, with 10 bases aligning to TRBD1. The V and J ends lost 5 bases and 6 bases, in that order; junction bases with no gene match: 6. The CDR3 contains 14 residues. Germline V gives CDR1 GKSSPN, CDR2 SITVG. CDR3: CAWVRDRGDERLFF. The covered CDR3 bases are TGTGCCTGGGTCCGGGACAGGGGAGACGAAAGATTATTT.

This clone has just a few counts. Here the gene names and germline are mouse. With the read ending 1 residue before the CDR3 end, the germline J gene is used to fill in that end. The J gene is TRBJ1-4, the V gene TRBV13-2, with no clear D. This CDR3 region has 13 residues. Trimming shortened V by 3 bases and J by 0 bases, and 3 bases separated the two germline ends. The germline gives CDR1 NNHNN, CDR2 SYGAGS (reference sequence). The DNA read from the CDR3 is TGTGCCAGCGGTGTTATTTCCAACGAAAGATTATTT. Translating it yields CASGVISNERLF. The full CDR3 is CASGVISNERLFF.

Within the sample, this clone is medium-sized. Gene names are the mouse ones. From the germline J gene comes the end of the CDR3, since the read stops 1 residue before it. The chain joins TRBV2 to TRBJ2-1, with unresolved D. The V end lost 2 bases, the J end lost 5 bases, and 1 base lay between the germline ends. CDR1 and CDR2 from the germline V gene are LGHNA and YSYQKL. The CDR3 consists of 11 residues. CDR3 in amino acids: CASSQNAEQFF. The sequenced CDR3 bases are TGTGCCAGCAGCCAAAATGCTGAGCAGTTC.

A single count supports this clone. Gene names are the mouse ones. The CDR3 end is not reached by the read, which stops 1 residue before it; the germline J gene fills it in. V usage is TRBV12-2 and J usage is TRBJ2-4; D may be TRBD1 (6 bases). Trimming left V 2 bases short and J 0 bases short, with 8 bases between. This CDR3 region has 14 residues. CDR1 and CDR2 (germline): SGHLS, HYDKME. The CDR3 here is CASSQQGSQNTLYF. The covered CDR3 bases are TGTGCCAGCTCTCAACAGGGTAGTCAAAACACCTTGTAC.